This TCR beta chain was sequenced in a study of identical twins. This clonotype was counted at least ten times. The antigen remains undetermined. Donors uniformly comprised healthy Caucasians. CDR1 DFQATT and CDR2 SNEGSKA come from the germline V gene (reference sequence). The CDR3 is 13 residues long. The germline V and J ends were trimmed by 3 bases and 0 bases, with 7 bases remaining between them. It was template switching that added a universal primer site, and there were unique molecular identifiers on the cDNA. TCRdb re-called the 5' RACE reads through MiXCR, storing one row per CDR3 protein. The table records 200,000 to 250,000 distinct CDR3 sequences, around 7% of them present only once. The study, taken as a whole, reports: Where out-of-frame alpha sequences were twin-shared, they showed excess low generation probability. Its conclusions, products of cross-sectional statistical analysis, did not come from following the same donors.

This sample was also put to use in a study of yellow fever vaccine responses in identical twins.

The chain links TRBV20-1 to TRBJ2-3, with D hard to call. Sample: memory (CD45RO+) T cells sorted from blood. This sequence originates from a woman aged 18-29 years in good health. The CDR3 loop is CSARPASTDTQYF. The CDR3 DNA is TGCAGTGCTAGGCCTGCTAGCACAGATACGCAGTATTTT.